Below, 27 T cell receptor beta chains from the same sample are listed, as sequenced in a study of blood T cell repertoires in COVID-19. Here immunoSEQ multiplex PCR was the method, and the copy in TCRdb shows in-frame clones only, minus some. Among roughly 30,000 clones listed, roughly 93% were seen once. Sequencing was carried out using peripheral blood. The source is a human donor in a cohort sampled during active COVID-19.

This clone was picked up one time. The chain uses TRBV7-3 and TRBJ2-2, with D possibly TRBD2 on 5 matching bases. CDR3 length: 15 amino acids. The germline V gene encodes CDR1 SGHTA and CDR2 FQGTGA. With 1 base removed from V and 5 bases from J, the gap between germline ends came to 11 bases. In DNA form, the CDR3 reads TGTGCCAGCAGCTTAAACGACGCGGGTACCGGGGAGCTGTTTTTT. Encoded protein: CASSLNDAGTGELFF.

The J gene is TRBJ1-2, the V gene TRBV18, with 8 bases fitting TRBD1. After removal of 3 bases from V and 4 bases from J, the junction contained 7 bases not matched to a gene. The CDR3 is 15 amino acids. Germline CDR1 and CDR2: KGHSH and LQKENI. CDR3: CASSPETGVSYGYTF. CDR3 DNA sequence: TGTGCCAGCTCACCGGAGACAGGGGTGAGCTATGGCTACACCTTC.

The chain couples TRBV14 to TRBJ2-3, with 13 nucleotides matching TRBD2. V trimming: 4 bases; J trimming: 9 bases; junction bases outside the gene matches: 10. The CDR3 has 16 amino acids. From germline, CDR1 is SGHDN and CDR2 FVKESK. The CDR3 loop reads CASSPRVGLAGATQYF. CDR3 coding DNA: TGTGCCAGCAGCCCCCGTGTAGGACTAGCGGGGGCGACGCAGTATTTT.

Only one count was recorded for this clone. This chain uses TRBV7-9 with TRBJ2-1; 8 nucleotides agree with TRBD2. The germline gives CDR1 SEHNR, CDR2 FQNEAQ (reference sequence). The CDR3 is 17 amino acids. The junction had 13 bases not matched to a gene; V was cut back by 0 bases and J by 9 bases. The CDR3 sequence is CASSLAPGTRGYGEQFF. CDR3 sequence (DNA): TGTGCCAGCAGCTTAGCCCCCGGGACTAGGGGTTACGGTGAGCAGTTCTTC. Looking up the rest from reference TRBV7-9 and TRBJ2-1 gives the full variable domain: DTGVSQNPRHKITKRGQNVTFRCDPISEHNRLYWYRQTLGQGPEFLTYFQNEAQLEKSRLLSDRFSAERPKGSFSTLEIQRTEQGDSAMYLCASSLAPGTRGYGEQFFGPGTRLTVL.

The V and J genes are TRBV21-1 and TRBJ1-2. TRBV21-1 is designated a pseudogene. This CDR3 contains 18 residues. The CDR3, as DNA: TGTGCCAGCAGCAGATACATCCGGGACTTCCTCTCCTCCTATGGCTACACCTTC. Its translation is CASSRYIRDFLSSYGYTF.

The chain carries TRBV19 and TRBJ1-5; TRBD1 aligns across 7 bases. The V gene end was trimmed by 6 bases and the J gene end by 6 bases; junction bases not matched to a gene: 11. This CDR3 has 15 residues. Per germline, CDR1 LNHDA and CDR2 SQIVND (reference sequence). CDR3 sequence reads: CASSLQGPGVQPQHF. The CDR3 nucleotides read TGTGCCAGTAGCCTACAGGGGCCGGGCGTTCAGCCCCAGCATTTT.

V gene TRBV19 combines with J gene TRBJ2-1; the match to TRBD2 covers 9 bases. This CDR3 is 15 amino acids long. The germline V gene has CDR1 LNHDA and CDR2 SQIVND (reference sequence). Trimming at V came to 4 bases and at J to 6 bases, leaving 7 bases not matched to a gene. In nucleotides, the CDR3 is TGTGCCAGTAGTACACTCGGGACTAGCTCCAATGAGCAGTTCTTC. Its translation: CASSTLGTSSNEQFF. Full variable domain (rest looked up from reference TRBV19 and TRBJ2-1): DGGITQSPKYLFRKEGQNVTLSCEQNLNHDAMYWYRQDPGQGLRLIYYSQIVNDFQKGDIAEGYSVSREKKESFPLTVTSAQKNPTAFYLCASSTLGTSSNEQFFGPGTRLTVL.

This clone was seen just once. The chain employs TRBV11-3 and TRBJ2-3, with a weak D call TRBD2 (6 bases). The CDR3 is 16 residues long. Trimming pared 1 base from V and 3 bases from J, leaving 14 bases between. Germline V gives CDR1 SGHNT, CDR2 YENEEA. CDR3: CASSLGRAYSTDTQYF. In DNA form, the CDR3 reads TGTGCCAGCAGCTTAGGGAGGGCGTACTCGACAGATACGCAGTATTTT.

V and J are TRBV27 and TRBJ1-6, with TRBD1 matching 9 bases. Trimming removed 5 bases from V and 8 bases from J; junction bases left unmatched: 10. Germline V gene data show CDR1 as MNHEY and CDR2 as SMNVEV (reference sequence). This CDR3 has 16 residues. In nucleotides, the CDR3 is TGTGCCAGCAGTAAGCTACAGGGGGCGAAGGATTCACCCCTCCACTTT. Amino acid sequence: CASSKLQGAKDSPLHF.

In this sample, this clone turned up a few times. Germline and junction disagree at one end, which may indicate a read error. The gene calls are TRBV2 and TRBJ2-7, with TRBD2 matching over 10 bases. The CDR3 has 13 residues. Germline V gene data show CDR1 as SNHLY and CDR2 as FYNNEI. The CDR3 nucleotides are TGTGCCGGCAGAGCGGGGGGGCTCTACGAGCAGTACTTC. Amino acid sequence: CAGRAGGLYEQYF.

The chain links TRBV28 to TRBJ2-1, with D possibly TRBD1 on 5 matching bases. The germline V gene has CDR1 MDHEN and CDR2 SYDVKM. The germline V and J ends were trimmed by 2 bases and 0 bases, with 26 bases remaining between them. This CDR3 contains 21 residues. The DNA for the CDR3 is TGTGCCAGCAGTTTAACGTTCCGGTGGGGCCTACCGACGGGCTCCTACAATGAGCAGTTCTTC. Protein sequence: CASSLTFRWGLPTGSYNEQFF.

The chain employs TRBV6-6 and TRBJ2-1; 7 nucleotides agree with TRBD1. The V gene's germline CDR1 is MNHNY and CDR2 SVGAGI (reference sequence). V gave up 5 bases and J gave up 1 base; unmatched junction bases: 8. This CDR3 has 16 residues. The CDR3 reads CASSVTGEGSYNEQFF. The CDR3 DNA reads as TGTGCCAGCAGTGTAACAGGGGAAGGTTCCTACAATGAGCAGTTCTTC.

The chain employs TRBV7-6 and TRBJ2-2; TRBD2 matches at 7 bases. Germline loops: CDR1 SGHVS, CDR2 FNYEAQ. The CDR3 runs 15 residues. The trim removed 9 bases at V and 3 bases at J, leaving 10 bases unmatched. The CDR3 loop is CASRPRGVDTGELFF. As DNA, the CDR3 is TGTGCCAGTCGACCCCGGGGGGTGGACACCGGGGAGCTGTTTTTT.

The rearrangement links TRBV6-2 or TRBV6-3 to TRBJ2-7; tentatively, D is TRBD2 (6 bases). Trimming removed 0 bases from V and 3 bases from J, with 18 bases in between. Germline CDR1 is MNHEY and CDR2 is SVGEGT. This CDR3 is built from 17 residues. The CDR3 sequence: CASSYSPAGEALYEQYF. Here the CDR3 DNA reads TGTGCCAGCAGTTACTCCCCAGCGGGTGAAGCCCTCTACGAGCAGTACTTC.

The genes are TRBV19 and TRBJ1-3, with D unresolved. The CDR3 runs 13 residues. Per germline, CDR1 LNHDA and CDR2 SQIVND (reference sequence). V lost 6 bases and J 2 bases, leaving 8 bases between the germline ends. Here the CDR3 DNA reads TGTGCCAGTAGCTGGGGAGCTGGAAACACCATATATTTT. It yields the protein CASSWGAGNTIYF.

The V and J genes are TRBV5-6 and TRBJ1-1; no definite D call. This CDR3 has 13 amino acids. CDR1 and CDR2 from the germline V gene are SGHDT and YYEEEE. V dropped 4 bases and J dropped 5 bases, with 12 bases sitting between them. This chain's CDR3 is CASSLLGPTEAFF. Written as DNA, the CDR3 is TGTGCCAGCAGCCTGCTGGGCCCTACTGAAGCTTTCTTT.

The chain combines TRBV19 with TRBJ2-1; possible D gene TRBD2, 5 bases. Deletions cut 3 bases from V and 7 bases from J, with 10 bases between. Germline lookup yields CDR1 LNHDA and CDR2 SQIVND (reference sequence). The CDR3 length is 13 residues. The CDR3 loop is CASSMASLNEQFF. CDR3 DNA: TGTGCCAGTAGTATGGCTAGCCTGAATGAGCAGTTCTTC.

The V gene is TRBV2, the J gene TRBJ2-3; D perhaps matches TRBD1 (6 bases). V dropped 10 bases and J dropped 4 bases, with 12 bases sitting between them. CDR1 SNHLY and CDR2 FYNNEI come from the germline V gene. CDR3 length: 12 amino acids. CDR3 in amino acids: CATTGFADTQYF. The CDR3 bases are TGTGCCACCACAGGGTTCGCAGATACGCAGTATTTT. The whole variable domain, remainder taken from reference TRBV2 and TRBJ2-3, is EPEVTQTPSHQVTQMGQEVILRCVPISNHLYFYWYRQILGQKVEFLVSFYNNEISEKSEIFDDQFSVERPDGSNFTLKIRSTKLEDSAMYFCATTGFADTQYFGPGTRLTVL.

This rearrangement joins TRBV5-1 to TRBJ2-7; 9 positions agree with TRBD1. Per the germline V gene, CDR1 is SGHRS and CDR2 is YFSETQ. With 4 bases clipped from V and 2 bases from J, the junction kept 7 bases outside the gene matches. This CDR3 has 15 residues. The CDR3: CASSDGQGLPYEQYF. CDR3 bases: TGCGCCAGCAGCGACGGACAGGGGCTTCCCTACGAGCAGTACTTC. Based on the CDR3 plus reference TRBV5-1 and TRBJ2-7, the full variable domain is KAGVTQTPRYLIKTRGQQVTLSCSPISGHRSVSWYQQTPGQGLQFLFEYFSETQRNKGNFPGRFSGRQFSNSRSEMNVSTLELGDSALYLCASSDGQGLPYEQYFGPGTRLTVT.

This chain uses TRBV29-1 with TRBJ2-7, with 11 positions matching TRBD2. Unmatched junction bases numbered 5, after V lost 4 bases and J lost 6 bases. CDR3 length: 13 residues. CDR1 is SQVTM and CDR2 is ANQGSEA in the germline V gene. As DNA, the CDR3 is TGCAGCGTTGCCCTAGCGGGAGGAGGCGAGCAGTACTTC. Its translation: CSVALAGGGEQYF.

This clone has a handful of counts. The rearrangement uses TRBV2 and TRBJ1-5, with 11 bases matching TRBD1. Trimming cost V 1 base and J 5 bases; bases outside gene matches: 1. Per the germline V gene, CDR1 is SNHLY and CDR2 is FYNNEI. The CDR3 consists of 15 residues. CDR3 sequence: CASSEGTGGYQPQHF. The CDR3 nucleotides are TGTGCCAGCAGTGAAGGGACAGGGGGCTATCAGCCCCAGCATTTT.

This clone was recorded once. The chain combines TRBV3-1 (or the pseudogene TRBV3-2) with TRBJ1-1; 8 bases line up with TRBD1. There are 14 residues in the CDR3. Germline V lookup: CDR1 LGHDT, CDR2 YNNKEL (reference sequence). V trimming: 6 bases; J trimming: 3 bases; junction bases outside the gene matches: 6. The CDR3 reads CASSHRGMDTEAFF. The CDR3 nucleotides read TGTGCCAGCAGTCACAGGGGGATGGACACTGAAGCTTTCTTT.

As for this clone: The germline gene is not matched at one end of the junction; a read error may be the cause. The chain links TRBV13 to TRBJ1-5; maybe TRBD1 (5 bases). The CDR3 sequence is 14 residues long. The V gene's germline CDR1 is PRHDT and CDR2 FYEKMQ (reference sequence). This CDR3 reads CASKRQGRNQSQHF. The DNA for the CDR3 is TGTGCCAGCAAGAGGCAGGGAAGAAATCAGTCCCAGCATTTT.

The chain links TRBV7-3 to TRBJ2-1; a possible D gene is TRBD2 (6 bases). Germline CDR1 is SGHTA and CDR2 is FQGTGA. V dropped 3 bases and J dropped 0 bases, with 15 bases sitting between them. The CDR3 runs to 17 residues. CDR3: CASSFAAGQSSYNEQFF. Written as DNA, the CDR3 is TGTGCCAGCAGCTTTGCCGCGGGGCAAAGCTCCTACAATGAGCAGTTCTTC.

The J gene is TRBJ2-2, the V gene TRBV5-1; perhaps TRBD2 as D (5 bases). The germline V gene has CDR1 SGHRS and CDR2 YFSETQ. The CDR3 totals 15 residues. With 1 base removed from V and 7 bases from J, the gap between germline ends came to 14 bases. The CDR3 DNA follows: TGCGCCAGCAGCTTGAACGAGGGCTTCGGCGGGGAGCTGTTTTTT. Amino acid sequence: CASSLNEGFGGELFF.

V gene TRBV5-1 combines with J gene TRBJ1-2; 10 positions match TRBD1. J was trimmed by 8 bases and V by 1 base; bases with no gene match: 5. The CDR3 totals 14 residues. Germline V gene sequence: CDR1 SGHRS, CDR2 YFSETQ. In nucleotides, the CDR3 is TGCGCCAGCAGCTTGAACCGGGACAGGGGAGGCTACACCTTC. It specifies CASSLNRDRGGYTF.

This sequence joins TRBV19 and TRBJ1-2, with 8 positions matching TRBD1. J was trimmed by 7 bases and V by 10 bases; bases with no gene match: 17. CDR3 length: 15 residues. The germline V gene encodes CDR1 LNHDA and CDR2 SQIVND (reference sequence). The CDR3 DNA reads as TGTGCCATCGGCACCCTTGGACAGGGCATAGCTGGCTACACCTTC. This encodes CAIGTLGQGIAGYTF.